This T cell receptor beta chain came from a study of blood T cell repertoires in COVID-19. As for the study in general: Acute and convalescent COVID-19 specimens originated in the United States, Italy and Spain. PBMCs, B-cell-depleted T cells, or T cells were the source of the cDNA or gDNA that made up the material.

Only in-frame clones appear in the TCRdb table, and some are missing; sequencing was by immunoSEQ multiplex PCR. This table holds around 250,000 clones, approximately 85% found once. The V and J ends lost 0 bases and 5 bases respectively, with 7 bases between them. CDR3 length: 14 amino acids. CDR1 LGHNA and CDR2 YSLEER come from the germline V gene. This receptor was identified in an elderly man with acute or convalescent COVID-19. Sample: peripheral blood. The chain carries TRBV4-3 and TRBJ2-2; D not resolved. The CDR3 here is CASSQDPRTGELFF. The CDR3 DNA sequence: TGCGCCAGCAGCCAAGATCCCAGGACCGGGGAGCTGTTTTTT.